This T cell receptor (beta chain) was obtained from a study of CD8+ T cells in alopecia areata. cDNA serving as the sequencing template came from extracted, reverse transcribed RNA. Profiled with immunoSEQ multiplex PCR; TCRdb holds only in-frame clones, not every one. The repertoire includes 150,000 or so clones, around 49% of them detected once, and around 19% sits in the top ten. Whole-study findings and limits: Sequence data from scalp samples additionally include resident alphabeta T cells of normal skin. An increase in clonality over normal scalp was evident in lesional scalp, especially alopecia totalis/universalis.

Per the germline V gene, CDR1 is SGHDT and CDR2 is YYEEEE. Trimming took off 7 bases at V and 14 bases at J, with 17 bases between the two ends. This CDR3 region has 11 residues. Researchers gathered lesional scalp punch biopsies and peripheral blood from patients with alopecia areata. Cell sorting was applied to PBMCs, and CD4+ and CD8+ T cells were collected. Comment on this clone: Its cognate antigen is unknown.

The starting material was CD8+ T cells sorted from blood, obtained at week 0. The V and J genes are TRBV5-6 and TRBJ2-3; D possibly corresponds to TRBD2 (5 bases). This TCR came from a human donor with alopecia areata. The CDR3: CASSGTDIVYF. CDR3 nucleotides: TGTGCCAGCTCGGGAACCGACATTGTGTATTTT.